This paragraph reports one TCR beta chain. Its target is unknown. Germline values: CDR1 SGHTA, CDR2 FQGNSA. There are 14 residues in the CDR3. V lost 1 base and J lost 8, with 14 bases in between. PCR involved 60 Vbeta and 13 Jbeta primers. Sequenced by immunoSEQ multiplex PCR; TCRdb stores in-frame clones only, minus some. This sample has tens of thousands of clones, with 76% found just once. The sample originates from a study of cytomegalovirus exposure and HLA in healthy donors. The study's findings and limits: HLA restriction was apparent for most CMV-associated TCR beta chains in a later analysis. Some highly shared sequence variants likely arose as a pipeline artifact.

Sequencing was carried out using PBMCs. The clonotype originates from a male donor in good health and CMV-seronegative. The chain links TRBV7-2 to TRBJ1-2, with D possibly matching TRBD1 (5 bases). The CDR3 DNA follows: TGTGCCAGCAGCTTAGGGGTCCAGGGCGTGGGCTACACCTTC. It codes for CASSLGVQGVGYTF.